This TCR beta chain was documented in a study of shared clonotypes between healthy human individuals. Trimming removed 0 bases from V and 0 bases from J, with 16 bases in between. CDR1 and CDR2 from the germline V gene are SGHAT and FQNNGV. CDR3 length equals 18 residues. Findings and caveats of the study: Several donors held roughly 5% of naive CD4 clonotypes in common. It was only blood that was sampled, and tissue repertoires likely differ.

To note about this clone: Its target is unknown.

Only Caucasian adults living in Nashville, Tennessee served as donors. Several immunoSEQ plates received, in even portions, the genomic DNA of each subset. Produced via immunoSEQ multiplex PCR; TCRdb's table is partial and in-frame only. The sample lists around 1.6 million clones, approximately 98% occurring once. The material sequenced was naive CD4+ T cells sorted from blood. Specified subset: CD45RA+ positively selected. The chain combines TRBV11-2 with TRBJ2-3, with D unresolved. The receptor was isolated from a man in his thirties or forties in good health. CDR3 amino acids: CASSLDLPLLSSTDTQYF. CDR3 nucleotide sequence: TGTGCCAGCAGCTTAGATCTGCCGCTACTTTCCAGCACAGATACGCAGTATTTT.